This record looks at one TCR beta chain sequence and its context. This sample stems from a study of cytomegalovirus exposure and HLA in healthy donors. PCR amplification relied on 60 Vbeta primers (plus 13 Jbeta primers). The repertoire was sequenced with immunoSEQ multiplex PCR; TCRdb's copy has only in-frame clones and lacks some. This repertoire includes roughly 150,000 clones. This receptor was obtained from a woman between 45 and 65 years old in good health and CMV-seronegative. Sequences were obtained from PBMCs.

The CDR3 nucleotides are TGTGCCAGCAGCCGTACCCGACAGGCCGCCTATGGCTACACCTTC. Its translation: CASSRTRQAAYGYTF. The chain links TRBV6-5 to TRBJ1-2; TRBD1 is a possible D gene (6 bases). Trimming stripped 6 bases from V and 4 bases from J, with 18 bases between. CDR3 length equals 15 residues. Per germline, CDR1 MNHEY and CDR2 SVGAGI.